The 15 T cell receptor beta chains given below trace back to one sample, sequenced in a study of cytomegalovirus exposure and HLA in healthy donors. Only in-frame clones appear in the TCRdb table, and some are missing; sequencing was by immunoSEQ multiplex PCR. The repertoire holds 97,000 or so clones, with roughly 94% as singletons. Sequencing used PBMCs. The receptor set was obtained from a woman between 18 and 29 years old in good health and CMV-seronegative.

The CDR3 DNA reads TGTGCCACCAGCAGAGATTCGAACTATGGCTACACCTTC. Residues: CATSRDSNYGYTF. The genes are TRBV15 and TRBJ1-2; no clear D gene. The length of the CDR3 is 13 residues. With 0 bases removed from V and 2 bases from J, the gap between germline ends came to 4 bases. In germline, CDR1 is LNHNV, CDR2 YYDKDF (reference sequence). The full variable domain, its missing parts supplied by reference TRBV15 and TRBJ1-2, is DAMVIQNPRYQVTQFGKPVTLSCSQTLNHNVMYWYQQKSSQAPKLLFHYYDKDFNNEADTPDNFQSRRPNTSFCFLDIRSPGLGDTAMYLCATSRDSNYGYTFGSGTRLTVV.

The CDR3 spells CASSSEQGWNTEAFF. Here the CDR3 DNA reads TGTGCCAGCAGTTCGGAACAGGGCTGGAACACTGAAGCTTTCTTT. The J gene is TRBJ1-1, the V gene TRBV6-6, with D maybe TRBD1 (6 bases). This CDR3 region has 15 residues. The germline gives CDR1 MNHNY, CDR2 SVGAGI (reference sequence). Deletions cut 4 bases from V and 1 base from J, with 13 bases between.

The chain combines TRBV7-8 with TRBJ2-3, with TRBD2 matching 12 bases. The V gene's germline CDR1 is SGHVS and CDR2 FQNEAQ. V shed 4 bases and J 1 base; nucleotides not matched to a gene: 3. The CDR3 spans 16 residues. DNA of the CDR3: TGTGCCAGCAGCTCACTAGCGGGAGGAGGCACAGATACGCAGTATTTT. It yields the protein CASSSLAGGGTDTQYF. The whole variable domain, filled in from reference TRBV7-8 and TRBJ2-3, reads GAGVSQSPRYKVAKRGQDVALRCDPISGHVSLFWYQQALGQGPEFLTYFQNEAQLDKSGLPSDRFFAERPEGSVSTLKIQRTQQEDSAVYLCASSSLAGGGTDTQYFGPGTRLTVL.

This chain uses TRBV19 with TRBJ2-1; TRBD2 matches 7 bases. The germline V gene has CDR1 LNHDA and CDR2 SQIVND (reference sequence). This CDR3 spans 16 amino acids. J was trimmed by 3 bases and V by 9 bases; bases with no gene match: 14. The CDR3 sequence: CARKLASHEVYNEQFF. CDR3 coding DNA: TGTGCCAGGAAACTAGCGTCTCATGAGGTCTACAATGAGCAGTTCTTC.

The chain links TRBV4-1 to TRBJ2-1; 7 bases map to TRBD2. The CDR3 has 16 residues. J lost 7 bases, V lost 3 bases, and 12 bases had no gene match. Germline lookup yields CDR1 MGHRA and CDR2 YSYEKL. The chain's CDR3 is CASSHLAAGDSNEQFF. CDR3 DNA sequence: TGCGCCAGCAGCCATCTAGCGGCCGGAGACTCTAATGAGCAGTTCTTC.

The chain combines TRBV7-9 with TRBJ2-2; tentatively, D is TRBD1 (6 bases). CDR3 length: 14 residues. Germline-derived CDR1 and CDR2 are SEHNR and FQNEAQ (reference sequence). Trimming removed 2 bases from V and 9 bases from J, with 13 bases in between. DNA of the CDR3: TGTGCCAGCAGCTTAAAACCCCGGGACAGGGAGCTGTTTTTT. Translation gives CASSLKPRDRELFF.

V usage is TRBV12-5 and J usage is TRBJ1-4, with D maybe TRBD1 (6 bases). This CDR3 has 16 amino acids. Per the germline V gene, CDR1 is LGHNT and CDR2 is FRNRAP. The V end lost 5 bases, the J end lost 1 base, and 14 bases lay between the germline ends. The CDR3 is CASGPYPQGTNEKLFF. The CDR3 coding sequence is TGTGCTAGTGGTCCATACCCACAGGGAACTAATGAAAAACTGTTTTTT.

The V and J genes are TRBV6-1 and TRBJ1-5, with 9 bases that match TRBD1. The J segment lost 4 bases and the V segment lost 8 bases, leaving 9 bases of the junction unmatched. Germline CDR1 and CDR2: MNHNS and SASEGT. The CDR3 is made up of 15 amino acids. CDR3: CASGKSGTGNQPQHF. The CDR3 DNA sequence: TGTGCCAGCGGCAAATCCGGGACAGGGAATCAGCCCCAGCATTTT.

The J gene is TRBJ2-5, the V gene TRBV6-5; D is possibly TRBD2 (5 bases). With 2 bases removed from V and 0 bases from J, the gap between germline ends came to 7 bases. This CDR3 is built from 14 residues. Germline loops: CDR1 MNHEY, CDR2 SVGAGI. For the CDR3, the DNA is TGTGCCAGCAGTTACATAGCGAACCAAGAGACCCAGTACTTC. Residues: CASSYIANQETQYF.

V is TRBV12-1 and J is TRBJ1-2. TRBV12-1 is a known pseudogene. There are 14 residues in the CDR3. The CDR3 bases are TGTGCCAGCAAGTCTGAAGGGCGGGGAAATGGCTACACCTTC. Its translation is CASKSEGRGNGYTF.

Here the CDR3 reads CASSGQGLPYEQYF. The DNA for the CDR3 is TGTGCCAGCAGTGGACAGGGGCTACCCTACGAGCAGTACTTC. The chain combines TRBV2 with TRBJ2-7; 8 bases line up with TRBD1. With 4 bases clipped from V and 2 bases from J, the junction kept 4 bases outside the gene matches. The germline V gene has CDR1 SNHLY and CDR2 FYNNEI. CDR3 length: 14 amino acids. Looking up the rest from reference TRBV2 and TRBJ2-7 gives the full variable domain: EPEVTQTPSHQVTQMGQEVILRCVPISNHLYFYWYRQILGQKVEFLVSFYNNEISEKSEIFDDQFSVERPDGSNFTLKIRSTKLEDSAMYFCASSGQGLPYEQYFGPGTRLTVT.

The V and J genes are TRBV10-1 and TRBJ2-7; TRBD2 matches at 7 bases. Trimming removed 3 bases from V and 3 bases from J; junction bases left unmatched: 8. CDR1 is WNHNN and CDR2 is SYGVQD in the germline V gene (reference sequence). The CDR3 contains 15 residues. As DNA, the CDR3 is TGCGCCAGCAGTGACCCCATGGCGGGGGTCTACGAGCAGTACTTC. Translating it yields CASSDPMAGVYEQYF.

This chain joins TRBV9 and TRBJ2-2, with 7 bases lining up with TRBD1. CDR1 is SGDLS, CDR2 YYNGEE, per germline. This CDR3 has 15 amino acids. After removal of 4 bases from V and 5 bases from J, the junction contained 8 bases not matched to a gene. The CDR3 DNA sequence: TGTGCCAGCAGCCCCTCTCTGACAGGGACCGGGGAGCTGTTTTTT. Protein product: CASSPSLTGTGELFF.

The genes are TRBV10-3 and TRBJ2-5; D is unresolved. This CDR3 comprises 12 residues. The V end was cut by 7 bases, the J end by 0 bases, with 6 bases between. In germline, CDR1 is ENHRY, CDR2 SYGVKD. The CDR3 DNA is TGTGCCATCACTGCGGACCAAGAGACCCAGTACTTC. This codes for CAITADQETQYF.

This chain uses TRBV10-3 with TRBJ1-3; tentative D call: TRBD1 (5 bases). The CDR3 runs to 14 residues. Germline CDR1 reads ENHRY; CDR2 reads SYGVKD. V was trimmed by 11 bases and J by 0 bases, leaving 14 bases between them. DNA of the CDR3: TGTGCCGGACGCCCTACAGGCTCTGGAAACACCATATATTTT. This encodes CAGRPTGSGNTIYF.